Listed here is a single TCR beta chain. This sample is drawn from a study of T cell changes during pregnancy in multiple sclerosis. TCRdb's copy holds only in-frame clones and misses some; the assay was immunoSEQ multiplex PCR. The sample lists tens of thousands of clones, approximately 90% occurring once. The V segment lost 1 base and the J segment 3 bases; nucleotides outside the gene matches: 5. CDR1 and CDR2 (germline): SGHTA, FQGNSA. The CDR3 length is 15 residues. The sequence came from a female donor with multiple sclerosis, enrolled in a pregnancy study. The chain carries TRBV7-2 and TRBJ2-5; 7 bases line up with TRBD2. The input for sequencing was peripheral blood, taken in the third trimester of pregnancy. The CDR3: CASSLVVAGEETQYF. The CDR3, as DNA: TGTGCCAGCAGCTTAGTCGTGGCGGGAGAAGAGACCCAGTACTTC.